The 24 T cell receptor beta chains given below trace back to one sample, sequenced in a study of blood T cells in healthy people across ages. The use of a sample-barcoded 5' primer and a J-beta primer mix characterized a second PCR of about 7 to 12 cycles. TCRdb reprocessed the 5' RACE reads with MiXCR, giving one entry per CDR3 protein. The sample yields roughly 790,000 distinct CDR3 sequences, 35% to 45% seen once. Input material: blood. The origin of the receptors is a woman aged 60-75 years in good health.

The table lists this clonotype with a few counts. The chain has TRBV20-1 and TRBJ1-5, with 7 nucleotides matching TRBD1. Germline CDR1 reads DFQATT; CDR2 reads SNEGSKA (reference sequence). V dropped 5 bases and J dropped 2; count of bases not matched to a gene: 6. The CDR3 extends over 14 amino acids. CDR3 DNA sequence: TGCAGTGCTGGGCAGGGGGTTGGCAATCAGCCCCAGCATTTT. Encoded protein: CSAGQGVGNQPQHF.

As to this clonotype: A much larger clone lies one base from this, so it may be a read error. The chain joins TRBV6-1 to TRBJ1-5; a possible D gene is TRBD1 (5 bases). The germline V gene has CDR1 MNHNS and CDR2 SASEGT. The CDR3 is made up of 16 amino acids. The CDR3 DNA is TGTGCCAGCAATGAAGCCGAAGGGGCAGGCAATCAGCCCCAGCATTTT. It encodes CASNEAEGAGNQPQHF.

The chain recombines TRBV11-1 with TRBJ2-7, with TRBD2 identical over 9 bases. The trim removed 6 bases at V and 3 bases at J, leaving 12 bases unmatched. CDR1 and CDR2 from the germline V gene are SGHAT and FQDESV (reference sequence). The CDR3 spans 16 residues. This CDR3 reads CASSLEGAGGFYEQYF. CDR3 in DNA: TGTGCCAGCAGTCTAGAGGGAGCGGGGGGTTTCTACGAGCAGTACTTC.

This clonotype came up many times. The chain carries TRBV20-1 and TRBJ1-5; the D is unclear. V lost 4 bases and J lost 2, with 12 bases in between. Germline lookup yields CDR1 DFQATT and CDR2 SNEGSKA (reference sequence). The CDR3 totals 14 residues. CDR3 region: CSATTIDGNQPQHF. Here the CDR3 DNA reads TGCAGTGCTACTACCATCGATGGCAATCAGCCCCAGCATTTT.

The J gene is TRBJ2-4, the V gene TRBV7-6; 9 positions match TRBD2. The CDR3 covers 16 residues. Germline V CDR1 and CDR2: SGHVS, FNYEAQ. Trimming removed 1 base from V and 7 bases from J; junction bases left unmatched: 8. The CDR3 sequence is CASSLVGGRAINIQYF. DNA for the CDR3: TGTGCCAGCAGCTTAGTTGGCGGGAGGGCCATTAACATTCAGTACTTC.

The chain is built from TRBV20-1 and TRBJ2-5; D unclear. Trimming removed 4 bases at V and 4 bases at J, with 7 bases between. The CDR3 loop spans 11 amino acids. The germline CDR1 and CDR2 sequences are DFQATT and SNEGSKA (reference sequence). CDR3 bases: TGCAGTGCTACCTGGCGAGAGACCCAGTACTTC. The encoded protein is CSATWRETQYF.

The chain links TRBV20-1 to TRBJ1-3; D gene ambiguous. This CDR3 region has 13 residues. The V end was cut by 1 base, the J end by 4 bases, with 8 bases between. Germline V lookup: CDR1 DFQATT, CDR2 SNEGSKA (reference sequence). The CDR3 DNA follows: TGCAGTGCTAGAGGACCCGGAGGAAACACCATATATTTT. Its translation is CSARGPGGNTIYF.

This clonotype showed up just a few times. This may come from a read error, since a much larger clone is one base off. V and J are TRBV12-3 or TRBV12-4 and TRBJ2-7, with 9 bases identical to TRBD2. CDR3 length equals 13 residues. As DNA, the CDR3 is TGTGCCAGCAGTATAGCGGGGGCCTACGAGCAGTACTTC. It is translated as CASSIAGAYEQYF.

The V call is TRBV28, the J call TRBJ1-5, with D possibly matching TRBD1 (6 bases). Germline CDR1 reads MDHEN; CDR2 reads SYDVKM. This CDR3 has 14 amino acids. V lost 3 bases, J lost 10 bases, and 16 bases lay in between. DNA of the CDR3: TGTGCCAGCAGTTTTGGGACCCTGGACAGCCCCCAGCATTTT. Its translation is CASSFGTLDSPQHF.

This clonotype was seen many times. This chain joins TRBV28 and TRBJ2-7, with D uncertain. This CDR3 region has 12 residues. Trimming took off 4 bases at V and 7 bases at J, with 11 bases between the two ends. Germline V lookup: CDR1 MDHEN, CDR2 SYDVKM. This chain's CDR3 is CASSSTSQEQYF. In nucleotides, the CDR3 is TGTGCCAGCAGTTCAACCTCACAAGAGCAGTACTTC.

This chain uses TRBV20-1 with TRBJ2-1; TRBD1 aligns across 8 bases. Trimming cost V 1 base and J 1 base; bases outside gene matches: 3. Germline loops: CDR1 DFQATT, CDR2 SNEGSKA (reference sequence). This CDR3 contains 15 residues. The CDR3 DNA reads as TGCAGTGCTAGAGCACAGGGGGAATCCTACAATGAGCAGTTCTTC. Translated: CSARAQGESYNEQFF.

In DNA, the CDR3 is TGTGCCAGCAGCTCGTGGGGTGGGGAGCAGTACTTC. This sequence encodes CASSSWGGEQYF. The rearrangement joins TRBV27 to TRBJ2-7, with no clear D. CDR1 and CDR2 (germline): MNHEY, SMNVEV (reference sequence). This CDR3 is built from 12 residues. Trimming took 6 bases from V and 7 from J, leaving 13 bases between them.

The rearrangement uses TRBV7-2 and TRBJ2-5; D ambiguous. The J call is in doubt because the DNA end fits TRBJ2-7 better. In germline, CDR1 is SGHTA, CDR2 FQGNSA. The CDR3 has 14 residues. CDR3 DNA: TGTGCCAGCAGCAGGCATTTCGAGAGTTACGAGCAGTACTTC. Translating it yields CASSRHFESYEQYF.

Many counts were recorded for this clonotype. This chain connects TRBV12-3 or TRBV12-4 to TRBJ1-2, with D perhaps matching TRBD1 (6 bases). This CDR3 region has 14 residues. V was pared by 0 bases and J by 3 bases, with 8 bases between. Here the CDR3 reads CASSLAGGYYGYTF. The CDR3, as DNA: TGTGCCAGCAGTTTAGCTGGGGGCTACTATGGCTACACCTTC.

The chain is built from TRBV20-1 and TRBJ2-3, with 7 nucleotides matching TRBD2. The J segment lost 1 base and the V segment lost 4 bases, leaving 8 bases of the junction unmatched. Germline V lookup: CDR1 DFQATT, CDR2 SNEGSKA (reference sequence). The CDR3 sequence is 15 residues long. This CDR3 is CSAIASGYGTDTQYF. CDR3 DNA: TGCAGTGCTATCGCTAGCGGTTACGGCACAGATACGCAGTATTTT.

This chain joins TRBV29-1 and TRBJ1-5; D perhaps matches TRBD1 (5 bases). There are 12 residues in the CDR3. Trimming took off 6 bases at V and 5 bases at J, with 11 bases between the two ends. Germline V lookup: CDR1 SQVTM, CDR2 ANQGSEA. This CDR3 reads CSVGDPDQPQHF. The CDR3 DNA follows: TGCAGCGTCGGGGACCCTGATCAGCCCCAGCATTTT.

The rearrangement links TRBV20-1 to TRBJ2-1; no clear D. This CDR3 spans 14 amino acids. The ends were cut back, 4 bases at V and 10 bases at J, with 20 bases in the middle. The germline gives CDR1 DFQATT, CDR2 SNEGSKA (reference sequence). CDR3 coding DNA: TGCAGTGCTAAGTCCCCTGCGTTGTCCTACGAGCAGTTCTTC. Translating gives CSAKSPALSYEQFF.

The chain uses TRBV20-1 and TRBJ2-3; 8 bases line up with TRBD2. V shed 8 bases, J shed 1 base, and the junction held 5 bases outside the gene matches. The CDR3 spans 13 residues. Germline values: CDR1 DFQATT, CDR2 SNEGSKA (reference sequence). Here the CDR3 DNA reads TGCAGTCGGGGGGGGGCAGGCACAGATACGCAGTATTTT. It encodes CSRGGAGTDTQYF.

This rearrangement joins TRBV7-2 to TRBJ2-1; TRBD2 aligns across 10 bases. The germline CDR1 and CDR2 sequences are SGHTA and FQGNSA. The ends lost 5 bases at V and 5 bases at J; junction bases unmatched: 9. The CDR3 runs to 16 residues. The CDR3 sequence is CASSLSSGSPHNEQFF. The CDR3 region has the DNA TGTGCCAGCAGCCTGTCTAGCGGGAGCCCCCACAATGAGCAGTTCTTC.

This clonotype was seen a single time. CDR3 sequence reads: CASSYQPSLAGDLNEQYF. The CDR3 DNA is TGTGCCAGCAGTTACCAACCCTCACTAGCGGGAGACCTCAATGAGCAGTACTTC. This chain joins TRBV6-5 and TRBJ2-7; 11 bases agree with TRBD2. The length of the CDR3 is 18 residues. V lost 2 bases and J lost 7; bases outside the gene matches: 16. Germline CDR1 and CDR2: MNHEY and SVGAGI.

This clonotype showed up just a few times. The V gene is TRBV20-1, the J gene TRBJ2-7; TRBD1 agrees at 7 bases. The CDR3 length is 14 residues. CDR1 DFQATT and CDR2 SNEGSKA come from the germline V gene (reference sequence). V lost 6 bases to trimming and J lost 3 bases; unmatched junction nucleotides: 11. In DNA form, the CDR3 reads TGCAGTGCAAACCAGGGACAGCTCTTCTACGAGCAGTACTTC. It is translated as CSANQGQLFYEQYF.

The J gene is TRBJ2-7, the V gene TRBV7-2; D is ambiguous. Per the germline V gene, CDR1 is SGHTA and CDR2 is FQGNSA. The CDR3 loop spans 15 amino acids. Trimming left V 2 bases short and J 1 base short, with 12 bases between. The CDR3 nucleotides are TGTGCCAGCAGCTTAAGCCGCGTCCGTTCCTACGAGCAGTACTTC. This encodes CASSLSRVRSYEQYF.

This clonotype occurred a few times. CDR3 in amino acids: CASTGTSGGVNEQFF. The CDR3 DNA is TGTGCCAGCACAGGGACTAGCGGGGGGGTCAATGAGCAGTTCTTC. This sequence joins TRBV3-1 and TRBJ2-1, with 16 bases lining up with TRBD2. V lost 7 bases, J lost 6 bases, and 3 bases stayed unmatched. This CDR3 comprises 15 residues. Germline CDR1 is LGHDT and CDR2 is YNNKEL (reference sequence).

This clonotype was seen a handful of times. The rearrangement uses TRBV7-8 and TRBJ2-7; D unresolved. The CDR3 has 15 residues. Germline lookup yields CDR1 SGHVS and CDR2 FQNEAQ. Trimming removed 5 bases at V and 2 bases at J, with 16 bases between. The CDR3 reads CASSLWTADPYEQYF. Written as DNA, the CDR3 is TGTGCCAGCAGCCTGTGGACGGCCGATCCCTACGAGCAGTACTTC.